This is a list of T cell receptor beta chains from one sample in a study of T cell repertoires in cytomegalovirus infection. TCRdb used MiXCR to reprocess the reads, holding one entry per CDR3 protein. The table lists around 770,000 distinct CDR3 sequences, 29% of them singletons, with around 12% in the top ten. No cognate antigen is known for these TCRs. The material was cultured CD8+ T cells from PBMCs, obtained from culture after CMV antigen stimulation. These receptors were collected from a human donor in good health (CMV status not recorded). Some clones in this sample may be carry-over from other donors' samples. Each CDR3 is given with its conserved first and last residue. A D gene is named only where the DNA matches it firmly. Clone sizes are given selectively: once, few, many, or a class where the clone is expanded.

clone_size	j_call	d_call	v_call	cdr3_aa	cdr3_nt
NA	TRBJ1-1	TRBD1	TRBV6-5	CASSYPRTGGHPEAFF	TGTGCCAGCAGTTACCCCAGAACAGGGGGCCATCCTGAAGCTTTCTTT
few	TRBJ2-3	TRBD1	TRBV5-1	CASSLAGQGSTDTQYF	TGCGCCAGCAGCTTGGCCGGACAGGGCTCCACAGATACGCAGTATTTT
NA	TRBJ2-3	TRBD1	TRBV6-4	CASSDPTGADTQYF	TGTGCCAGCAGTGACCCGACAGGGGCAGATACGCAGTATTTT
NA	TRBJ1-1	NA	TRBV5-4	CASSFPSYTEAFF	TGTGCCAGCAGCTTCCCCAGCTACACTGAAGCTTTCTTT
few	TRBJ1-1	NA	TRBV11-2	CASSPWDTPKGTEAFF	TGTGCCAGCAGTCCTTGGGACACCCCTAAGGGTACTGAAGCTTTCTTT
few	TRBJ2-3	TRBD1	TRBV24-1	CATSRYRGGTDTQYF	TGTGCCACCAGTCGCTACAGGGGAGGCACAGATACGCAGTATTTT
NA	TRBJ1-4	TRBD1	TRBV6-5	CASSYEGQGNEKLFF	TGTGCCAGCAGCTACGAGGGACAGGGTAATGAAAAACTGTTTTTT
once	TRBJ1-3	TRBD1	TRBV19	CASSILGTGGNTIYF	TGTGCCAGTAGTATTCTCGGGACAGGTGGAAACACCATATATTTT
few	TRBJ1-6	NA	TRBV6-6	CASSYVPGQGRNSPLHF	TGTGCCAGCAGTTACGTCCCGGGACAAGGGAGAAATTCACCCCTCCACTTT
few	TRBJ1-1	NA	TRBV5-4	CASSGPGTPDTEAFF	TGTGCCAGCAGCGGCCCCGGGACACCCGACACTGAAGCTTTCTTT
NA	TRBJ1-2	NA	TRBV7-8	CASSQTSYGYTF	TGTGCCAGCAGCCAGACCAGCTATGGCTACACCTTC
NA	TRBJ2-1	NA	TRBV10-3	CAISTDRHYNEQFF	TGTGCCATCAGTACTGACAGGCATTACAATGAGCAGTTCTTC
NA	TRBJ2-3	TRBD1	TRBV29-1	CSVEGYTGDTLDTQYF	TGCAGCGTTGAAGGGTACACAGGGGACACCTTGGATACGCAGTATTTT
NA	TRBJ2-4	TRBD1	TRBV14	CASSRYRGDIQYF	TGTGCCAGCAGCCGCTACAGGGGGGACATTCAGTACTTC
NA	TRBJ1-2	NA	TRBV6-5	CASGLGWTYGYTF	TGTGCCAGCGGCCTCGGTTGGACCTATGGCTACACCTTC
NA	TRBJ1-2	NA	TRBV14	CASSQVVSGGYTF	TGTGCCAGCAGCCAAGTAGTCTCTGGTGGCTACACCTTC
few	TRBJ1-1	NA	TRBV4-1	CASSLFGQPLEAFF	TGCGCCAGCAGCCTATTCGGACAGCCGCTTGAAGCTTTCTTT